These 32 T cell receptor beta chains share one sample of origin, sequenced in a study of T-cell memory formation after mild COVID-19. One entry per CDR3 protein, called by TCRdb with MiXCR from the 5' RACE reads. Of approximately 150,000 distinct CDR3 sequences listed, 19% are singletons. The source material was PBMCs or a T cell subset sorted from them (not recorded which). These TCRs come from an adult woman who had mild COVID-19 (a few samples of this study predate the infection). Cell type and time point are not known.

The CDR3 here is CSAMGTTNTGELFF. CDR3 DNA: TGCAGTGCCATGGGGACCACAAACACCGGGGAGCTGTTTTTT. The J gene is TRBJ2-2, the V gene TRBV20-1; D possibly uses TRBD1 or TRBD2 (5 bases each). The CDR3 spans 14 residues. V was cut by 6 bases and J by 2 bases, with 13 bases left in between. Germline V CDR1 and CDR2: DFQATT, SNEGSKA (reference sequence).

This clonotype was detected a few times. The chain employs TRBV30 and TRBJ1-5, with no clear D. Germline loops: CDR1 GTSNPN, CDR2 SVGIG (reference sequence). Trimming left V 2 bases short and J 3 bases short, with 11 bases between. This CDR3 has 14 residues. This CDR3 is CAWSSGSPNQPQHF. In DNA, the CDR3 is TGTGCCTGGAGTTCGGGCAGCCCCAATCAGCCCCAGCATTTT.

This clonotype appeared a few times. The rearrangement links TRBV6-2 or TRBV6-3 to TRBJ1-1; D call uncertain. CDR1 and CDR2 (germline): MNHEY, SVGEGT. V was clipped by 0 bases and J by 1 base, with 15 bases between them. This CDR3 is 17 amino acids long. In nucleotides, the CDR3 is TGTGCCAGCAGTTACTCAGTGGCAGGACCGGGGAACACTGAAGCTTTCTTT. Protein: CASSYSVAGPGNTEAFF.

This chain joins TRBV19 and TRBJ2-7; D unresolved. The CDR3 sequence is 12 residues long. V was shortened by 3 bases and J by 5 bases, with 8 bases between the two germline ends. Germline V gene data show CDR1 as LNHDA and CDR2 as SQIVND (reference sequence). The CDR3 DNA follows: TGTGCCAGTAGTATTGGCCAGAACGAGCAGTACTTC. Its translation: CASSIGQNEQYF.

The chain recombines TRBV2 with TRBJ1-2; TRBD1 matches at 9 bases. V lost 5 bases to trimming and J lost 8 bases; unmatched junction nucleotides: 6. CDR3 length: 13 residues. Germline-derived CDR1 and CDR2 are SNHLY and FYNNEI. The CDR3 bases are TGTGCCAGCAGTTTCGGGACAGGGTCCGGCTACACCTTC. This translates into CASSFGTGSGYTF.

The chain uses TRBV6-1 and TRBJ1-2; possible D gene TRBD1, 5 bases. In germline, CDR1 is MNHNS, CDR2 SASEGT. V was shortened by 6 bases and J by 1 base, with 6 bases between the two germline ends. The CDR3 runs 12 residues. The CDR3 region is CASRDSNYGYTF. The CDR3, as DNA: TGTGCCAGCAGAGACAGTAACTATGGCTACACCTTC.

In this sample, this clonotype turned up many times. J is TRBJ2-5 and V is TRBV12-3 or TRBV12-4; TRBD1 matches at 7 bases. Losses at the gene ends were 6 bases for V and 5 bases for J; bases not matched to a gene: 9. The CDR3 is 14 residues long. The CDR3 spells CASSPTGVVETQYF. CDR3 in DNA: TGTGCCAGCAGCCCAACAGGGGTGGTGGAGACCCAGTACTTC.

This chain connects TRBV4-3 to TRBJ2-2; D remains unclear. This CDR3 region has 16 residues. Trimming removed 4 bases from V and 2 bases from J, with 14 bases in between. Germline V gene sequence: CDR1 LGHNA, CDR2 YSLEER. The CDR3: CASSLEVLGNTGELFF. The CDR3 coding sequence is TGCGCCAGCAGCCTTGAGGTTTTAGGAAACACCGGGGAGCTGTTTTTT.

This clonotype was picked up a small number of times. The chain couples TRBV9 to TRBJ2-2; D is perhaps TRBD2 (5 bases). The germline V gene encodes CDR1 SGDLS and CDR2 YYNGEE. CDR3 length equals 14 residues. Trimming cost V 4 bases and J 4 bases, with 11 bases left between them. The CDR3 DNA reads as TGTGCCAGCAGCCTCCGGAGCGGCACCGGGGAGCTGTTTTTT. Residues: CASSLRSGTGELFF.

The V and J genes are TRBV4-1 and TRBJ2-5; tentative D call: TRBD1 (6 bases). Trimming removed 10 bases from V and 5 bases from J, with 17 bases in between. Germline V gene sequence: CDR1 MGHRA, CDR2 YSYEKL. The CDR3 extends over 13 amino acids. As DNA, the CDR3 is TGCGCCACTTCGCCGGGACATCGGGAGACCCAGTACTTC. Residues: CATSPGHRETQYF.

V usage is TRBV5-1 and J usage is TRBJ2-3, with D tentatively TRBD2 (7 bases). This CDR3 comprises 18 residues. Germline V gene sequence: CDR1 SGHRS, CDR2 YFSETQ. V lost 2 bases, J lost 4 bases, and 23 bases lay in between. The CDR3 protein is CASSFGTGGGKVADTQYF. The CDR3 DNA follows: TGCGCCAGCAGCTTCGGGACGGGGGGCGGGAAAGTAGCAGATACGCAGTATTTT.

This rearrangement joins TRBV5-5 to TRBJ2-3, with D maybe TRBD2 (6 bases). This CDR3 has 15 residues. Germline CDR1 reads SGHKS; CDR2 reads YYEKEE (reference sequence). V was trimmed by 4 bases and J by 0 bases, leaving 12 bases between them. CDR3 region: CASSHGGASTDTQYF. CDR3 coding DNA: TGTGCCAGCAGCCACGGGGGAGCGAGCACAGATACGCAGTATTTT.

In regard to this clonotype: One end of the junction does not line up with germline, which may come from a read error. This chain joins TRBV9 and TRBJ2-3; TRBD2 matches 7 bases. Germline CDR1 SGDLS, CDR2 YYNGEE. The CDR3 has 13 amino acids. The CDR3 DNA reads as TGTGCCAGCAGCGTAGATCCAGCGGGGATCATTGTATTT. Amino acid sequence: CASSVDPAGIIVF.

The sample holds a few counts of this clonotype. V gene TRBV7-2 combines with J gene TRBJ2-1; D is perhaps TRBD2 (6 bases). Deletions cut 5 bases from V and 9 bases from J, with 14 bases between. The CDR3 is 13 amino acids. Per germline, CDR1 SGHTA and CDR2 FQGNSA. CDR3: CASSPGVKGEQFF. CDR3 nucleotide sequence: TGTGCCAGCAGCCCGGGGGTGAAGGGTGAGCAGTTCTTC.

The CDR3 DNA follows: TGTGCCAGCAGCCAGGACAGCCGTCTCTCCTACGAGCAGTACTTC. Translating it yields CASSQDSRLSYEQYF. The chain is built from TRBV14 and TRBJ2-7; D is possibly TRBD1 (6 bases). Germline CDR1 SGHDN, CDR2 FVKESK. This CDR3 comprises 15 residues. The V gene lost 3 bases and the J gene lost 0 bases, with 12 bases spanning the gap.

For the CDR3, the DNA is TGTGCCAGCAGCCCGGGACTAGCGAGCGAGCAGTACTTC. Translating it yields CASSPGLASEQYF. The chain carries TRBV5-8 and TRBJ2-7; TRBD2 agrees at 10 bases. J gave up 6 bases and V 4 bases, and 4 bases lay outside the gene matches. The CDR3 is 13 residues long. Germline loops: CDR1 SGHTS, CDR2 YDEGEE.

J is TRBJ2-2 and V is TRBV5-1; D ambiguous. The CDR3 sequence is 14 residues long. Trimming left V 6 bases short and J 4 bases short, with 13 bases between. Germline V gene sequence: CDR1 SGHRS, CDR2 YFSETQ. The CDR3 region is CASNVKDLTGELFF. CDR3 DNA sequence: TGCGCCAGCAACGTCAAGGACCTCACCGGGGAGCTGTTTTTT. Using reference TRBV5-1 and TRBJ2-2 for the parts outside the CDR3, the full variable domain is KAGVTQTPRYLIKTRGQQVTLSCSPISGHRSVSWYQQTPGQGLQFLFEYFSETQRNKGNFPGRFSGRQFSNSRSEMNVSTLELGDSALYLCASNVKDLTGELFFGEGSRLTVL.

This clonotype was seen at least ten times. The chain carries TRBV28 and TRBJ2-1; TRBD2 matches at 14 bases. Trimming cost V 6 bases and J 4 bases; bases outside gene matches: 11. This CDR3 comprises 18 residues. The V gene's germline CDR1 is MDHEN and CDR2 SYDVKM. The CDR3 sequence: CASSLGTSGRKSYNEQFF. In DNA, the CDR3 is TGTGCCAGCAGCCTCGGGACTAGCGGGAGAAAGTCATACAATGAGCAGTTCTTC.

This clonotype has only a few counts. The rearrangement links TRBV27 to TRBJ1-5, with TRBD1 as a possible D gene (6 bases). The CDR3 runs 12 residues. The V end was cut by 8 bases, the J end by 6 bases, with 11 bases between. CDR1 MNHEY and CDR2 SMNVEV come from the germline V gene (reference sequence). The CDR3 DNA reads as TGTGCCAGCGGAAAGGGGGTTCAGCCCCAGCATTTT. It yields the protein CASGKGVQPQHF.

This clonotype has a handful of counts. V and J are TRBV7-2 and TRBJ2-1; 13 bases are shared with TRBD2. The CDR3 loop spans 15 amino acids. V was clipped by 5 bases and J by 6 bases; unmatched bases: 4. CDR1 and CDR2 (germline): SGHTA, FQGNSA. The CDR3 DNA follows: TGTGCCAGCAGCAAACTAGCGGGAGGGCGCAATGAGCAGTTCTTC. Encoded protein: CASSKLAGGRNEQFF.

This chain connects TRBV24-1 to TRBJ2-1; weak D call: TRBD1 (5 bases). Germline CDR1 reads KGHDR; CDR2 reads SFDVKD. The CDR3 has 13 amino acids. V lost 9 bases and J 3 bases, leaving 11 bases between the germline ends. The CDR3 DNA reads TGTGCCACCTGTTGGCAGGGCTACAATGAGCAGTTCTTC. Translating gives CATCWQGYNEQFF.

This clonotype was recorded a few times. V gene TRBV20-1 combines with J gene TRBJ1-2; possible D gene TRBD1, 6 bases. The CDR3 consists of 13 residues. Looked up from germline, CDR1 is DFQATT and CDR2 is SNEGSKA (reference sequence). Trimming pared 4 bases from V and 1 base from J, leaving 10 bases between. In DNA form, the CDR3 reads TGCAGTGCTAACGACAGGCGTAACTATGGCTACACCTTC. Its protein is CSANDRRNYGYTF.

The chain recombines TRBV5-6 with TRBJ2-3; 7 nucleotides match TRBD2. The V and J ends lost 3 bases and 8 bases, in that order; junction bases with no gene match: 12. CDR1 and CDR2 from the germline V gene are SGHDT and YYEEEE. The CDR3 sequence is 15 residues long. The CDR3 region has the DNA TGTGCCAGCAGCTCCGAACCAGCGGGGATGGGTACGCAGTATTTT. Translated: CASSSEPAGMGTQYF.

This clonotype occurred a few times. The CDR3 loop reads CASSLAAGLNEQFF. The CDR3 bases are TGTGCCAGCAGCTTGGCAGCGGGATTAAATGAGCAGTTCTTC. The V and J genes are TRBV11-1 and TRBJ2-1; 7 bases are shared with TRBD2. This CDR3 is 14 amino acids long. V dropped 3 bases and J dropped 7; count of bases not matched to a gene: 6. Germline V lookup: CDR1 SGHAT, CDR2 FQDESV (reference sequence).

This chain links TRBV5-5 with TRBJ1-2; D gene unclear. The germline V gene encodes CDR1 SGHKS and CDR2 YYEKEE (reference sequence). Trimming stripped 3 bases from V and 5 bases from J, with 26 bases between. This CDR3 contains 18 residues. The CDR3 nucleotides read TGTGCCAGCAGCTCCACCCTTGTGGTGTCTGCTGTTGGGTATGGCTACACCTTC. This encodes CASSSTLVVSAVGYGYTF.

The chain links TRBV7-2 to TRBJ2-1, with 10 bases fitting TRBD2. Per germline, CDR1 SGHTA and CDR2 FQGNSA. V trimming: 5 bases; J trimming: 10 bases; junction bases outside the gene matches: 14. The CDR3 has 16 amino acids. CDR3 in DNA: TGTGCCAGCAGCCTCATGTCGGTAGCGGGAGGAGGAGAGCAGTTCTTC. It yields the protein CASSLMSVAGGGEQFF. The variable domain in full, completed from reference TRBV7-2 and TRBJ2-1, reads GAGVSQSPSNKVTEKGKDVELRCDPISGHTALYWYRQSLGQGLEFLIYFQGNSAPDKSGLPSDRFSAERTGGSVSTLTIQRTQQEDSAVYLCASSLMSVAGGGEQFFGPGTRLTVL.

This clonotype appeared a few times. The CDR3 bases are TGCGCCAGCAGCTTTGGGGAGTCAGATACGCAGTATTTT. The encoded protein is CASSFGESDTQYF. The chain has TRBV5-1 and TRBJ2-3, with a tentative D call TRBD2 (5 bases). V lost 2 bases and J 4 bases, leaving 8 bases between the germline ends. The CDR3 covers 13 residues. CDR1 SGHRS and CDR2 YFSETQ come from the germline V gene.

Only a few counts were recorded for this clonotype. The chain joins TRBV27 to TRBJ1-1; TRBD1 is a possible D gene (5 bases). V dropped 7 bases and J dropped 1 base, with 13 bases sitting between them. Per the germline V gene, CDR1 is MNHEY and CDR2 is SMNVEV (reference sequence). The CDR3 has 14 amino acids. The CDR3, as DNA: TGTGCCAGCAAGAAACAGGTGCCGAACACTGAAGCTTTCTTT. This codes for CASKKQVPNTEAFF.

The chain uses TRBV7-2 and TRBJ1-5; possibly TRBD1 for D (5 bases). CDR1 is SGHTA, CDR2 FQGNSA, per germline. V lost 1 base and J 3 bases, leaving 13 bases between the germline ends. This CDR3 spans 16 amino acids. The CDR3 bases are TGTGCCAGCAGCTTAGTCGGGGGACTCGACAATCAGCCCCAGCATTTT. Its protein is CASSLVGGLDNQPQHF.

The rearrangement joins TRBV20-1 to TRBJ2-1, with D possibly TRBD2 on 5 matching bases. Trimming stripped 3 bases from V and 2 bases from J, with 8 bases between. This CDR3 spans 13 amino acids. Germline-derived CDR1 and CDR2 are DFQATT and SNEGSKA (reference sequence). CDR3 DNA: TGCAGTGCTAGCGGGAAAGCCTACAATGAGCAGTTCTTC. It yields the protein CSASGKAYNEQFF.

This clonotype was seen more than once but under ten times. J is TRBJ1-2 and V is TRBV3-1, with D tentatively TRBD1 (5 bases). Germline V CDR1 and CDR2: LGHDT, YNNKEL (reference sequence). The CDR3 has 15 amino acids. V was pared by 4 bases and J by 4 bases, with 16 bases between. The CDR3 region has the DNA TGTGCCAGCAGCCCCGGCCCGGGGCAGGGCTATGGCTACACCTTC. Its translation: CASSPGPGQGYGYTF. The full variable domain, completed using reference TRBV3-1 and TRBJ1-2, is DTAVSQTPKYLVTQMGNDKSIKCEQNLGHDTMYWYKQDSKKFLKIMFSYNNKELIINETVPNRFSPKSPDKAHLNLHINSLELGDSAVYFCASSPGPGQGYGYTFGSGTRLTVV.

V gene TRBV4-1 combines with J gene TRBJ2-1, with 9 bases identical to TRBD2. CDR1 and CDR2 from the germline V gene are MGHRA and YSYEKL. The CDR3 runs 18 residues. J gave up 4 bases and V 2 bases, and 12 bases lay outside the gene matches. The CDR3 sequence: CASSQPRLGLAQYNEQFF. The DNA for the CDR3 is TGCGCCAGCAGCCAACCCCGGCTGGGACTAGCCCAATACAATGAGCAGTTCTTC.